Listed below are T cell receptor beta chains from one sample, sequenced in a study of cytomegalovirus exposure and HLA in healthy donors. The data were produced by immunoSEQ multiplex PCR, yet TCRdb's version contains in-frame clones alone and is incomplete. The sample holds fewer than 200,000 clones, more than 70% seen once. Sequencing was done on a sample of PBMCs. Source of these receptors: a woman aged 50 to 65 in good health and CMV-seropositive. CDR3s include the opening cysteine and the closing phenylalanine or tryptophan. Each record gives: clone size, J gene, D gene, CDR3 length, V gene, CDR3 protein, CDR3 DNA. A D gene is named only where the DNA matches it firmly. A clone size is listed for some rows: how often the clone was seen (once, few, many), or a class if it is expanded.

few | TRBJ2-3 | - | 15 | TRBV11-2 | CASSLDAGPWDTQYF | TGTGCCAGCAGCTTAGATGCGGGGCCGTGGGATACGCAGTATTTT
- | TRBJ2-7 | TRBD2 | 13 | TRBV4-1 | CASSQGTRYEQYF | TGCGCCAGCAGCCAAGGGACTAGGTACGAGCAGTACTTC
- | TRBJ1-5 | TRBD1 | 12 | TRBV7-9 | CSSSSRTGSQHF | TGTTCCAGCAGCTCCCGGACAGGGTCCCAGCATTTT
- | TRBJ2-7 | TRBD2 | 18 | TRBV7-9 | CASSRLYSRLAGVFEQYF | TGTGCCAGCAGCCGGCTTTATTCCCGACTAGCGGGAGTTTTCGAGCAGTACTTC
- | TRBJ2-5 | TRBD1 | 15 | TRBV9 | CASSVAGTEQETQYF | TGTGCCAGCAGCGTAGCTGGGACAGAACAAGAGACCCAGTACTTC
- | TRBJ1-4 | - | 16 | TRBV5-1 | CASSSQGAPTNEKLFF | TGCGCCAGCAGCTCGCAAGGAGCCCCAACTAATGAAAAACTGTTTTTT
- | TRBJ2-5 | - | 14 | TRBV10-2 | CASSESYSQETQYF | TGCGCCAGCAGTGAGTCATACAGCCAAGAGACCCAGTACTTC
few | TRBJ1-2 | - | 15 | TRBV6-1 | CASSEIQGPGYGYTF | TGTGCCAGCAGTGAAATACAGGGCCCCGGATATGGCTACACCTTC
- | TRBJ2-3 | TRBD2 | 15 | TRBV10-3 | CAISEMSGGADTQYF | TGTGCCATCAGTGAGATGAGCGGGGGGGCAGATACGCAGTATTTT
once | TRBJ2-5 | TRBD2 | 17 | TRBV7-3 | CASSLQTSGGGWETQYF | TGTGCCAGCAGCCTCCAGACTAGCGGGGGCGGGTGGGAGACCCAGTACTTC
- | TRBJ1-5 | TRBD1 | 15 | TRBV6-5 | CASSYSQGINQPQHF | TGTGCCAGCAGTTACTCACAGGGGATCAATCAGCCCCAGCATTTT
- | TRBJ2-1 | TRBD2 | 17 | TRBV19 | CASSIKTGGPVNNEQFF | TGTGCCAGTAGTATCAAAACGGGGGGGCCGGTGAACAATGAGCAGTTCTTC
- | TRBJ2-3 | TRBD2 | 15 | TRBV11-2 | CASSSLAASTDTQYF | TGTGCCAGCAGCTCCCTAGCGGCTAGCACAGATACGCAGTATTTT
few | TRBJ2-1 | TRBD2 | 14 | TRBV12-5 | CASGSGGVINEQFF | TGTGCTAGTGGTTCCGGGGGGGTTATAAATGAGCAGTTCTTC
- | TRBJ1-3 | - | 13 | TRBV11-3 | CASSSIQGNTIYF | TGTGCCAGCAGCTCCATACAGGGAAACACCATATATTTT
- | TRBJ2-6 | - | 18 | TRBV6-4 | CASSVPGYLRYGANVLTF | TGTGCCAGCAGTGTCCCCGGGTACCTACGTTATGGGGCCAACGTCCTGACTTTC
- | TRBJ2-4 | - | 13 | TRBV7-2 | CASSLAGTRQVAF | TGTGCCAGCAGCTTAGCCGGGACACGGCAGGTAGCCTTC
- | TRBJ2-3 | TRBD2 | 16 | TRBV5-6 | CASRVTSGRRRDTQYF | TGTGCCAGCAGAGTGACTAGCGGGAGAAGAAGGGATACGCAGTATTTT
- | TRBJ2-1 | TRBD2 | 19 | TRBV27 | CASSYTRGRLAGGVNEQFF | TGTGCCAGCAGTTACACCAGGGGGAGGTTAGCGGGAGGGGTCAATGAGCAGTTCTTC
once | TRBJ1-2 | - | 14 | TRBV9 | CASSVREWGYGYTF | TGTGCCAGCAGCGTCAGGGAATGGGGCTATGGCTACACCTTC
- | TRBJ2-1 | TRBD2 | 14 | TRBV11-2 | CASLPGLAGNEQFF | TGTGCCAGCTTACCGGGACTAGCGGGCAATGAGCAGTTCTTC
- | TRBJ1-2 | - | 15 | TRBV9 | CASSVDGFPNYGYTF | TGTGCCAGCAGCGTAGACGGGTTTCCTAACTATGGCTACACCTTC
- | TRBJ1-2 | TRBD1 | 13 | TRBV29-1 | CSVSEGQPYGYTF | TGCAGCGTGTCAGAGGGACAGCCCTATGGCTACACCTTC
once | TRBJ1-6 | TRBD1 | 12 | TRBV10-1 | CASGTGDSPLHF | TGCGCCAGTGGGACAGGGGATTCACCCCTCCACTTT
- | TRBJ1-5 | TRBD1 | 15 | TRBV7-6 | CASSLGTGVNQPQHF | TGTGCCAGCAGCCTGGGGACAGGGGTGAATCAGCCCCAGCATTTT
- | TRBJ1-5 | - | 15 | TRBV15 | CATSTPRRENQPQHF | TGTGCCACCAGCACTCCCCGAAGAGAGAATCAGCCCCAGCATTTT
- | TRBJ1-2 | - | 16 | TRBV5-4 | CASTNGGVRGYYGYTF | TGTGCCAGCACCAATGGGGGGGTGCGGGGCTACTATGGCTACACCTTC
- | TRBJ1-2 | - | 14 | TRBV18 | CASSPLTGNYGYTF | TGTGCCAGCTCACCGTTGACAGGAAACTATGGCTACACCTTC
- | TRBJ1-2 | TRBD1 | 13 | TRBV19 | CASTQDRQSGYTF | TGTGCCAGTACCCAGGACAGGCAAAGTGGCTACACCTTC
- | TRBJ1-2 | - | 14 | TRBV6-4 | CASSETGRDYGYTF | TGTGCCAGCAGTGAAACAGGGAGGGACTATGGCTACACCTTC
- | TRBJ1-2 | TRBD1 | 15 | TRBV7-3 | CASSSRQGAREGYTF | TGTGCCAGCAGCTCACGACAGGGGGCACGGGAGGGCTACACCTTC
- | TRBJ2-1 | - | 11 | TRBV20-1 | CSASPSGEQFF | TGCAGTGCTAGTCCCTCGGGGGAGCAGTTCTTC
- | TRBJ2-7 | TRBD1 | 14 | TRBV29-1 | CSVVQGVGIYEQYF | TGCAGCGTTGTTCAGGGGGTGGGGATCTACGAGCAGTACTTC
once | TRBJ2-7 | TRBD2 | 16 | TRBV10-1 | CASSESGSGGTYEQYF | TGCGCCAGCAGTGAGTCGGGGAGCGGGGGCACCTACGAGCAGTACTTC
- | TRBJ1-2 | TRBD1 | 12 | TRBV19 | CASTDRAYGYTF | TGTGCCAGTACGGACAGGGCATATGGCTACACCTTC
- | TRBJ2-2 | - | 15 | TRBV5-4 | CASSLVVRNTGELFF | TGTGCCAGCAGCTTGGTTGTCCGGAACACCGGGGAGCTGTTTTTT
- | TRBJ2-7 | - | 13 | TRBV2 | CASSEGGPGEQYF | TGTGCCAGCAGTGAAGGAGGGCCGGGCGAGCAGTACTTC
- | TRBJ1-4 | - | 12 | TRBV27 | CASSLFGEKLFF | TGTGCCAGCAGTTTATTTGGCGAAAAACTGTTTTTT
- | TRBJ2-1 | TRBD2 | 16 | TRBV29-1 | CSPRRIAGGLDNEQFF | TGCAGCCCCCGTAGGATAGCGGGAGGGCTCGACAATGAGCAGTTCTTC
- | TRBJ2-7 | TRBD1 | 14 | TRBV28 | CASRTQGQASEQYF | TGTGCCAGCAGAACCCAGGGACAGGCGTCCGAGCAGTACTTC
- | TRBJ1-6 | TRBD1 | 15 | TRBV10-3 | CAISLDREGNSPLHF | TGTGCCATCAGCCTGGACAGGGAGGGTAATTCACCCCTCCACTTT
once | TRBJ1-2 | TRBD1 | 13 | TRBV7-3 | CASSPRQGLGYTF | TGTGCCAGCAGCCCGCGACAGGGGTTGGGCTACACCTTC
- | TRBJ1-4 | TRBD1 | 16 | TRBV5-6 | CASSTGQGATNEKLFF | TGTGCCAGCAGCACGGGACAGGGGGCAACTAATGAAAAACTGTTTTTT
- | TRBJ2-1 | TRBD2 | 13 | TRBV7-6 | CASRIAGGSDKFF | TGTGCCAGCAGAATAGCGGGGGGGTCAGACAAGTTCTTC
- | TRBJ1-1 | TRBD1 | 15 | TRBV7-9 | CASSRGTGRNTEAFF | TGTGCCAGCAGCCGGGGGACAGGGAGGAACACTGAAGCTTTCTTT